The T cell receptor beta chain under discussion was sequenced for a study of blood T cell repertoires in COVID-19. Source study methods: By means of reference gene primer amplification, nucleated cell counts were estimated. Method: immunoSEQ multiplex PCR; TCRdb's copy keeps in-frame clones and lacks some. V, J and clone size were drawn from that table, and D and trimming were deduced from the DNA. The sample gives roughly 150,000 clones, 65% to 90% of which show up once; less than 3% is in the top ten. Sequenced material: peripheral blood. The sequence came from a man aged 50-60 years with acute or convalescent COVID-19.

CDR3 coding DNA: TGCGCCAGCAGTAAAACCGGGACAGGGTACACCGGGGAGCTGTTTTTT. Residues: CASSKTGTGYTGELFF. This rearrangement joins TRBV10-1 to TRBJ2-2, with 9 bases that match TRBD1. This CDR3 has 16 amino acids. V lost 5 bases to trimming and J lost 3 bases; unmatched junction nucleotides: 7. Germline CDR1 is WNHNN and CDR2 is SYGVQD (reference sequence).